These T cell receptor beta chains were read from a single sample in a study of T-cell memory formation after mild COVID-19. From the 5' RACE reads, TCRdb called clonotypes with MiXCR, one entry per CDR3 protein. The table has 180,000 or so distinct CDR3 sequences, around 15% seen once. Sequenced material: PBMCs or a T cell subset sorted from them (not recorded which). The receptors here all came from an adult woman who had mild COVID-19 (a few samples of this study predate the infection). Cell type and time point are not known. The CDR3 runs from the conserved cysteine through the conserved F or W. The D gene is left open where the match is weak. Where a row states a size, it is once, few, many or the class of an expanded clone; other rows omit it.

CDR3,DNA,J,V,size,D
CASPVQETQYF,TGCGCCAGTCCCGTTCAAGAGACCCAGTACTTC,TRBJ2-5,TRBV23-1,few,-
CASSLGTNAEAFF,TGTGCCAGCAGCTTGGGAACTAACGCTGAAGCTTTCTTT,TRBJ1-1,TRBV5-4,-,-
CASSPGTGGSGGELFF,TGTGCCAGCAGCCCCGGGACAGGGGGTAGTGGCGGGGAGCTGTTTTTT,TRBJ2-2,TRBV7-6,few,TRBD1
CASSYVTVQETQYF,TGTGCCAGCAGTTACGTAACAGTACAAGAGACCCAGTACTTC,TRBJ2-5,TRBV6-2/TRBV6-3,few,-
CASSEPGGKEQFF,TGCGCCAGCAGCGAGCCCGGGGGGAAAGAGCAGTTCTTC,TRBJ2-1,TRBV5-1,few,TRBD2
CASSGPIQGVRSGTQYF,TGTGCCAGCAGTGGCCCTATTCAGGGGGTCCGCTCGGGTACGCAGTATTTT,TRBJ2-3,TRBV12-3/TRBV12-4,-,TRBD1
CASSLALFEDTQYF,TGCGCCAGCAGCTTGGCACTTTTCGAAGATACGCAGTATTTT,TRBJ2-3,TRBV5-1,many,-
CASSTTEGRNSPLHF,TGTGCCAGCAGTACCACCGAGGGACGGAATTCACCCCTCCACTTT,TRBJ1-6,TRBV3-1,few,-
CASRDTGTHEQYF,TGTGCCAGCAGAGATACCGGGACCCACGAGCAGTACTTC,TRBJ2-7,TRBV25-1,-,-
CASSLLLGNF,TGTGCCAGCAGCTTACTATTAGGGAACTTC,TRBJ1-2,TRBV7-9,-,-
CASSNRDFSYEQYF,TGTGCCAGTTCAAACAGGGATTTTTCCTACGAGCAGTACTTC,TRBJ2-7,TRBV6-5,-,-
CASSSGQLTNTGELFF,TGTGCCAGCAGTTCGGGACAGCTCACGAACACCGGGGAGCTGTTTTTT,TRBJ2-2,TRBV12-3/TRBV12-4,-,TRBD1
CASSPRGAITDTQYF,TGTGCCAGCAGTCCGCGGGGGGCGATAACAGATACGCAGTATTTT,TRBJ2-3,TRBV6-5,few,TRBD2
CASSDGYGYTF,TGTGCCAGCAGTGACGGCTATGGCTACACCTTC,TRBJ1-2,TRBV2,few,-
CASSFRGQDYQFF,TGTGCCAGCAGTTTCCGGGGACAGGATTATCAGTTCTTC,TRBJ2-1,TRBV12-3/TRBV12-4,few,TRBD1
CASSQEAHSASGNTIYF,TGTGCCAGCAGCCAAGAGGCCCACAGCGCGTCTGGAAACACCATATATTTT,TRBJ1-3,TRBV4-2,-,-
CASRLPTGQGGYTF,TGTGCCAGCCGCTTACCTACAGGACAGGGCGGCTACACCTTC,TRBJ1-2,TRBV13,-,TRBD1
CASSGGPSYNEQFF,TGTGCCAGCTCCGGGGGCCCCTCCTACAATGAGCAGTTCTTC,TRBJ2-1,TRBV18,many,-
CATSDPSSGVNTGELFF,TGTGCCACCAGTGATCCTTCTAGCGGGGTTAACACCGGGGAGCTGTTTTTT,TRBJ2-2,TRBV24-1,few,TRBD2
CSVEAGSETQYF,TGCAGCGTCGAGGCGGGGTCAGAGACCCAGTACTTC,TRBJ2-5,TRBV29-1,-,-
CASSLMANTEAFF,TGTGCCAGCAGTTTAATGGCGAACACTGAAGCTTTCTTT,TRBJ1-1,TRBV12-3/TRBV12-4,few,-
CASSPTANEKLFF,TGTGCCAGCAGCCCGACAGCGAATGAAAAACTGTTTTTT,TRBJ1-4,TRBV3-1,few,-
CASSRLAELIGYEQYF,TGTGCCAGCAGCCGCCTAGCGGAGCTTATTGGGTACGAGCAGTACTTC,TRBJ2-7,TRBV6-2/TRBV6-3,-,TRBD2
CSVTQPYEQYF,TGCAGCGTGACCCAACCCTACGAGCAGTACTTC,TRBJ2-7,TRBV29-1,-,-
CASSPTGPGGLEQFF,TGTGCCAGCTCACCCACCGGGCCGGGAGGTCTCGAGCAGTTCTTC,TRBJ2-1,TRBV18,many,TRBD2
CASSTRVDSPLHF,TGTGCCAGCAGCACGAGGGTGGATTCACCCCTCCACTTT,TRBJ1-6,TRBV7-8,few,-
CASSFWQEASPLHF,TGTGCCAGCAGTTTTTGGCAGGAGGCTTCACCCCTCCACTTT,TRBJ1-6,TRBV28,-,-
CASSLGAGRPSYEQYF,TGTGCCAGCAGTTTAGGCGCCGGGAGACCCTCCTACGAGCAGTACTTC,TRBJ2-7,TRBV12-3/TRBV12-4,-,-
CASSYNTGTGNGYTF,TGTGCCAGCAGTTACAACACCGGGACAGGGAATGGCTACACCTTC,TRBJ1-2,TRBV27,few,TRBD1